This T cell receptor (beta chain) was documented in a study of blood T cell repertoires in COVID-19. J was trimmed by 7 bases and V by 0 bases; bases with no gene match: 7. CDR3 length equals 17 residues. Germline loops: CDR1 MNHNS, CDR2 SASEGT. Only in-frame clones appear in the TCRdb table, and some are missing; sequencing was by immunoSEQ multiplex PCR. The sample yields about 320,000 clones, 90% seen once. The clonotype originates from a woman aged 25 to 39 who had been exposed to COVID-19. V gene TRBV6-1 combines with J gene TRBJ1-4; 11 bases line up with TRBD1. Material for sequencing was PBMCs or T cells enriched from blood (not recorded which). CDR3 sequence: CASSEARTGGVGEKLFF. Written as DNA, the CDR3 is TGTGCCAGCAGTGAAGCCAGGACAGGGGGCGTAGGTGAAAAACTGTTTTTT.